These 8 T cell receptor beta chains share one sample of origin, sequenced in a study of T-cell memory formation after mild COVID-19. In TCRdb, the 5' RACE reads were re-called with MiXCR into one record per CDR3 protein. The top ten hold 10% to 12% of the sample, which has fewer than 250,000 distinct CDR3 sequences, under 30% seen once. Sequenced sample: PBMCs or a T cell subset sorted from them (not recorded which). These TCRs come from an adult woman who had mild COVID-19 (a few samples of this study predate the infection). Cell type and time point are not known.

This clonotype came up a few times. The chain carries TRBV5-1 and TRBJ2-5; a possible D gene is TRBD2 (7 bases). Germline V gene sequence: CDR1 SGHRS, CDR2 YFSETQ. This CDR3 region has 16 residues. V lost 7 bases and J 9 bases, leaving 28 bases between the germline ends. The CDR3 loop is CASLSSPSGDSGAQYF. The CDR3 DNA is TGCGCCAGCCTTTCCTCCCCTAGCGGCGACTCAGGGGCCCAGTACTTC.

V and J are TRBV27 and TRBJ2-2; the D gene is possibly TRBD2 (5 bases). This CDR3 has 12 amino acids. Germline V gene lookup returns CDR1 MNHEY and CDR2 SMNVEV (reference sequence). V shed 6 bases and J shed 6 bases, with 8 bases lying between them. CDR3 sequence reads: CASRRGSGELFF. CDR3 DNA: TGTGCCAGCAGACGAGGGTCCGGGGAGCTGTTTTTT.

This clonotype came up a few times. The rearrangement uses TRBV5-5 and TRBJ2-3, with TRBD1 matching over 10 bases. Germline CDR1 reads SGHKS; CDR2 reads YYEKEE (reference sequence). J lost 4 bases, V lost 2 bases, and 4 bases had no gene match. The CDR3 consists of 15 residues. The CDR3 sequence: CASSLGTGAADTQYF. CDR3 nucleotides: TGTGCCAGCAGCTTAGGGACAGGGGCGGCAGATACGCAGTATTTT.

The chain couples TRBV19 to TRBJ2-2, with TRBD1 as a possible D gene (5 bases). Germline V gene data show CDR1 as LNHDA and CDR2 as SQIVND (reference sequence). The V end was cut by 5 bases, the J end by 3 bases, with 13 bases between. CDR3 size: 15 residues. The CDR3 nucleotides are TGTGCCAGTAGTTCCTTTCTAGGGGACACCGGGGAGCTGTTTTTT. Protein product: CASSSFLGDTGELFF. Looking up the rest from reference TRBV19 and TRBJ2-2 gives the full variable domain: DGGITQSPKYLFRKEGQNVTLSCEQNLNHDAMYWYRQDPGQGLRLIYYSQIVNDFQKGDIAEGYSVSREKKESFPLTVTSAQKNPTAFYLCASSSFLGDTGELFFGEGSRLTVL.

The genes are TRBV7-9 and TRBJ2-2; 9 bases align to TRBD1. The V gene end was trimmed by 6 bases and the J gene end by 2 bases; junction bases not matched to a gene: 7. The CDR3 consists of 16 residues. Germline V gives CDR1 SEHNR, CDR2 FQNEAQ (reference sequence). The CDR3 DNA reads as TGTGCCAGCAGATTCGACAGGGGGTTTAACACCGGGGAGCTGTTTTTT. This codes for CASRFDRGFNTGELFF.

This clonotype was seen more than once but under ten times. The rearrangement joins TRBV5-4 to TRBJ2-3; no definite D call. The V end lost 3 bases, the J end lost 1 base, and 9 bases lay between the germline ends. The CDR3 consists of 14 residues. Germline CDR1 SGHNT, CDR2 YYREEE (reference sequence). The CDR3 DNA follows: TGTGCCAGCAGCTCGGCGACCCGCACAGATACGCAGTATTTT. It is translated as CASSSATRTDTQYF.

The V gene is TRBV7-9, the J gene TRBJ2-7; D gene uncertain. Trimming removed 5 bases from V and 2 bases from J, with 4 bases in between. Germline assignment: CDR1 SEHNR and CDR2 FQNEAQ (reference sequence). The CDR3 spans 11 residues. CDR3 bases: TGTGCCAGCAGCGGACCCTACGAGCAGTACTTC. This gives the protein CASSGPYEQYF.

The chain links TRBV9 to TRBJ2-5; TRBD2 matches at 13 bases. Germline values: CDR1 SGDLS, CDR2 YYNGEE. This CDR3 is built from 16 residues. The V segment lost 0 bases and the J segment 1 base; nucleotides outside the gene matches: 0. CDR3 residues: CASSVGLAGGQETQYF. The CDR3 DNA reads TGTGCCAGCAGCGTAGGACTAGCGGGAGGCCAAGAGACCCAGTACTTC.